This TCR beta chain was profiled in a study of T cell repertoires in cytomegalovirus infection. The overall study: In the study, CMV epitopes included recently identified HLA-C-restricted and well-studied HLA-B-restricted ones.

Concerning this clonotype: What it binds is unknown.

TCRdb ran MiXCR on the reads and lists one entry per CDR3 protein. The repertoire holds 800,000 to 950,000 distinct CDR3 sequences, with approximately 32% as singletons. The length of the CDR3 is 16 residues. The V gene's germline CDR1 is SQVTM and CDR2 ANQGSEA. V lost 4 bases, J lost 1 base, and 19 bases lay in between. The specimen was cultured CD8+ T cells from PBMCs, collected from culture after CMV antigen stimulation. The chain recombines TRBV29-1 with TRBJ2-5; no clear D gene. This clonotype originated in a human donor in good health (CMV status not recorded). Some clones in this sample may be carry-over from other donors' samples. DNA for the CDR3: TGCAGCGTTGGCCAATCGGACGCTCCACTCCAAGAGACCCAGTACTTC. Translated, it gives CSVGQSDAPLQETQYF. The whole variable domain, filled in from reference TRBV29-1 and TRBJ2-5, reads SAVISQKPSRDICQRGTSLTIQCQVDSQVTMMFWYRQQPGQSLTLIATANQGSEATYESGFVIDKFPISRPNLTFSTLTVSNMSPEDSSIYLCSVGQSDAPLQETQYFGPGTRLLVL.